The clone carrying this T cell receptor (beta chain) was seen a handful of times. Its antigen is still unknown. The sample originates from a study of T cells after yellow fever vaccination. Study results and limitations: Clonotypes appearing in both CD4 and CD8 compartments existed, and their share was small. Re-detected after boosting: most primary clones, 96% of CD4 and 80% to 90% of CD8. Abundant bulk-population clonotypes could contaminate the FACS-sorted repertoires.

UMIs were added to TCR cDNA along with a universal primer site when it was made by 5'RACE template switching. TCRdb re-derived calls from the 5' RACE reads in MiXCR, one entry per CDR3 protein. The data show roughly 350,000 distinct CDR3 sequences, approximately 4% seen once. After removal of 0 bases from V and 1 base from J, the junction contained 11 bases not matched to a gene. This CDR3 comprises 19 residues. In germline, CDR1 is MNHEY, CDR2 SVGEGT. The sequencing here drew on PBMCs, taken 5 days after the yellow fever booster vaccination. This sequence originates from a young man who received the YFV17D yellow fever vaccine. The V and J genes are TRBV6-2 or TRBV6-3 and TRBJ2-7; 11 nucleotides agree with TRBD1. The CDR3 DNA sequence: TGTGCCAGCAGTTACTCCCCGGGGACAGGGGGGTTTTTGTCCTACGAGCAGTACTTC. The encoded protein is CASSYSPGTGGFLSYEQYF.